This TCR beta chain was recovered during a study of vaccination effects on CD4 cells after COVID-19. Details on this clone: Its cognate antigen is unknown.

Sequenced by immunoSEQ multiplex PCR; TCRdb stores in-frame clones only, minus some. The sample has 40,000 or so clones; around 70% are singletons. Culturing for around eleven days preceded CD4+ T cell isolation. Two doses of BNT162b2 or mRNA-1273 vaccine were administered to participants. Having tested negative for nucleocapsid antibodies, the vaccine recipients showed no prior SARS-CoV-2 infection. This sequence was found in a human donor who received a COVID-19 vaccine. The starting material was CD4+ T cells from PBMCs cultured without peptide, obtained after COVID-19 vaccination.

CDR3: CASSIKTSGNTIYF. The CDR3 DNA sequence: TGTGCCAGTAGTATTAAGACCTCTGGAAACACCATATATTTT. The chain combines TRBV19 with TRBJ1-3; D gene uncertain. V shed 3 bases and J shed 0 bases, with 6 bases lying between them. CDR3 length equals 14 residues. Germline values: CDR1 LNHDA, CDR2 SQIVND (reference sequence).